This T cell receptor beta chain was identified during a study of blood T cell repertoires in COVID-19. Study in general: Acute-phase and convalescent COVID-19 samples originated in the United States, Italy and Spain.

Germline loops: CDR1 SGHTA, CDR2 FQGNSA. The V segment lost 5 bases and the J segment 2 bases; nucleotides outside the gene matches: 7. This CDR3 has 16 residues. Clones were sequenced by immunoSEQ multiplex PCR, and TCRdb holds only the in-frame ones, with some missing. The sample carries about 38,000 clones, around 85% recorded once. The sequenced material came from peripheral blood. This receptor was taken from a man in his fifties or sixties with active COVID-19. The J gene is TRBJ2-5, the V gene TRBV7-2; 11 bases fit TRBD2. CDR3 sequence: CASSPIAGGRQETQYF. CDR3 DNA: TGTGCCAGCAGCCCAATAGCGGGGGGGAGGCAAGAGACCCAGTACTTC. Full variable domain (missing parts from reference TRBV7-2 and TRBJ2-5): GAGVSQSPSNKVTEKGKDVELRCDPISGHTALYWYRQSLGQGLEFLIYFQGNSAPDKSGLPSDRFSAERTGGSVSTLTIQRTQQEDSAVYLCASSPIAGGRQETQYFGPGTRLLVL.